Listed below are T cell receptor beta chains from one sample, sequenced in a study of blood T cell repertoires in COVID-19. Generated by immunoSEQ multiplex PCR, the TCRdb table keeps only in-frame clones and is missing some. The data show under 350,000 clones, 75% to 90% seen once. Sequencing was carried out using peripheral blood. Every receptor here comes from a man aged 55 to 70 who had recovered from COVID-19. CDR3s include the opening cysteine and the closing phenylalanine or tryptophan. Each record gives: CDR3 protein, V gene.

cdr3_aa: CASSVSGRSQETQYF
v_call: TRBV9

cdr3_aa: CASSQDFGGMNTEAFF
v_call: TRBV4-1

cdr3_aa: CASSLSGGAGETQYF
v_call: TRBV5-8

cdr3_aa: CASSAGQGRLYEQYF
v_call: TRBV5-4

cdr3_aa: CASSQVGTGGSAEAFF
v_call: TRBV4-2

cdr3_aa: CATSRQVYGNTIYF
v_call: TRBV19

cdr3_aa: CASSQASGNSYEQYF
v_call: TRBV16

cdr3_aa: CASSLGQKETQYF
v_call: TRBV5-6

cdr3_aa: CASSTRAGGTDTQYF
v_call: TRBV9

cdr3_aa: CASSPETGDYTDTQYF
v_call: TRBV12-1